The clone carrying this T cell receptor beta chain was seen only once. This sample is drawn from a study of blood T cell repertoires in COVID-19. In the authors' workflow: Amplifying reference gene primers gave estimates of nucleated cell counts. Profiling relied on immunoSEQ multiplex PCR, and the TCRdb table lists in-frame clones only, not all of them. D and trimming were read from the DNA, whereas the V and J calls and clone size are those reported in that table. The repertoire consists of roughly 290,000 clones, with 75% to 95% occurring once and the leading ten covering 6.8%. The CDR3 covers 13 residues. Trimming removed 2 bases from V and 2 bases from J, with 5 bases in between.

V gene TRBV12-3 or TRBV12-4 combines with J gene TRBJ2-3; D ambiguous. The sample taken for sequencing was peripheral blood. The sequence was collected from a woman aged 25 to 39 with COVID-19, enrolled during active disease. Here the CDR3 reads CASSLTVTDTQYF. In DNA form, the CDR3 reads TGTGCCAGCAGTTTAACAGTCACAGATACGCAGTATTTT.